Sequencing of this T cell receptor beta chain was carried out in a study of cytomegalovirus exposure and HLA in healthy donors. As to this clone: Its antigen is unidentified.

The PCR ran on 60 Vbeta and 13 Jbeta primers. Sequencing used immunoSEQ multiplex PCR; TCRdb keeps in-frame clones, though not all of them. This sample yields 180,000 or so clones, of which 65% to 85% are seen a single time; about 0.094% belongs to the top ten. Findings and caveats of the study: A few V segments could not be told apart, such as TRBV6-2 and TRBV6-3, and were left out. The study had only CMV serostatus as immune exposure information. Most subjects had HLA-A and HLA-B alleles reportedly predicted accurately by TCR beta sequences. It was reportedly the case that the classifier diagnosed cytomegalovirus status with high specificity and sensitivity.

CDR1 SGHDT and CDR2 YYEEEE come from the germline V gene. There are 14 residues in the CDR3. V lost 1 base to trimming and J lost 6 bases, with 10 bases between them. Sequenced input: PBMCs. The chain has TRBV5-6 and TRBJ1-4; TRBD1 might be the D (6 bases). This TCR came from a boy aged 2 to 10 in good health and CMV-seronegative. CDR3: CASSLRGRDEKLFF. CDR3 nucleotide sequence: TGTGCCAGCAGCTTGAGGGGGAGGGATGAAAAACTGTTTTTT.